Here is one TCR beta chain with its context. The antigen is not known. These data originate in a study of vaccination and CD4 T cells after COVID-19. Study in general: Researchers treated control cultures with a CEFX pool, an HIV-1 Nef pool, or no peptide.

The germline CDR1 and CDR2 sequences are LNHDA and SQIVND (reference sequence). This CDR3 spans 14 amino acids. V lost 3 bases and J 4 bases, leaving 12 bases between the germline ends. General observations from the study: In median terms, SARS-CoV-2-reactive clonotypes went from about 20 to 38, a nonsignificant rise.

The Oncomine TCR Beta short-read assay sequenced DNA from cultured CD4+ T cells. MiXCR, run by TCRdb on the PCR reads, gives a single entry per CDR3 protein. The sample lists approximately 12,000 distinct CDR3 sequences; about 75% were seen once. This sample's treatment: approximately 9-day PBMC culture with coronavirus spike peptide pools or control peptides (ViraFEST assay). The rearrangement joins TRBV19 to TRBJ1-2, with no clear D. The sequence was collected from a human donor who had recovered from COVID-19. Material: CD4+ T cells from blood, cultured in vitro. The CDR3 DNA is TGTGCCAGTAGTATCGAGGTTGGGAGCTATGGCTACACCTTC. Protein product: CASSIEVGSYGYTF.